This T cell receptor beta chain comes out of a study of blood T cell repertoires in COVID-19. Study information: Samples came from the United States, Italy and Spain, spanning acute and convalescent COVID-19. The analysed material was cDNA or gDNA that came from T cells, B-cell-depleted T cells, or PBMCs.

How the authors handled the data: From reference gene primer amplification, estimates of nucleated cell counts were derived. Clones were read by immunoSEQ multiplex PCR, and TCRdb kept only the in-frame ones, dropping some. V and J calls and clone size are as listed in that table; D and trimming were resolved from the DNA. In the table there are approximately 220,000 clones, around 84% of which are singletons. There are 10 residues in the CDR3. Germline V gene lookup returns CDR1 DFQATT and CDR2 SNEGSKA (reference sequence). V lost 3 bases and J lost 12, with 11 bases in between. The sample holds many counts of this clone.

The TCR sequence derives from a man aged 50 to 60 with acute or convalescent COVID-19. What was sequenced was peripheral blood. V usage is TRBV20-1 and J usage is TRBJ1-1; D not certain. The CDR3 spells CSASLGGPFF. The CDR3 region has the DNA TGCAGTGCTAGCTTGGGAGGACCTTTCTTT.